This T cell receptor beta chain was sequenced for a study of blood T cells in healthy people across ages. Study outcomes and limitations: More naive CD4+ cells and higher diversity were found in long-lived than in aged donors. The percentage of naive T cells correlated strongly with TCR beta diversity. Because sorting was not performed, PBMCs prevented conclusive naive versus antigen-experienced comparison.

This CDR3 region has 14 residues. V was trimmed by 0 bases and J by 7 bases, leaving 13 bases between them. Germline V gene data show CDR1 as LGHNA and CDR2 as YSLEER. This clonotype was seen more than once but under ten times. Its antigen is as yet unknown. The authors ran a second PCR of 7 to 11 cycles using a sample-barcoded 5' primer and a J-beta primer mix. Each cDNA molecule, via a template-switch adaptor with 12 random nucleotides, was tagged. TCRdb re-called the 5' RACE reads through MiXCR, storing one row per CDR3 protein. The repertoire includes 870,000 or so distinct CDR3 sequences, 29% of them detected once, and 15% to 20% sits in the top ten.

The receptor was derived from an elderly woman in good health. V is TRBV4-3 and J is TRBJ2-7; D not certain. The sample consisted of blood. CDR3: CASSQEASWREQYF. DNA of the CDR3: TGCGCCAGCAGCCAAGAAGCCAGCTGGCGGGAGCAGTACTTC.